This T cell receptor beta chain was profiled in a study of identical twins. Via MiXCR, TCRdb re-called the 5' RACE reads, giving one row per CDR3 protein. The table includes fewer than 550,000 distinct CDR3 sequences, roughly 15% detected once. Trimming cost V 8 bases and J 3 bases, with 16 bases left between them. The CDR3 length is 13 residues. CDR1 is SQVTM, CDR2 ANQGSEA, per germline. This clonotype turned up a few times. These data also featured in a second study, about yellow fever vaccine responses in identical twins.

This TCR was recovered from a young woman in good health. The sample was CD4+ T cells sorted from blood. The V call is TRBV29-1, the J call TRBJ1-1; D is unclear. DNA of the CDR3: TGCAGCATTCAAGCTACGGGGTACACTGAAGCTTTCTTT. Amino acids: CSIQATGYTEAFF.